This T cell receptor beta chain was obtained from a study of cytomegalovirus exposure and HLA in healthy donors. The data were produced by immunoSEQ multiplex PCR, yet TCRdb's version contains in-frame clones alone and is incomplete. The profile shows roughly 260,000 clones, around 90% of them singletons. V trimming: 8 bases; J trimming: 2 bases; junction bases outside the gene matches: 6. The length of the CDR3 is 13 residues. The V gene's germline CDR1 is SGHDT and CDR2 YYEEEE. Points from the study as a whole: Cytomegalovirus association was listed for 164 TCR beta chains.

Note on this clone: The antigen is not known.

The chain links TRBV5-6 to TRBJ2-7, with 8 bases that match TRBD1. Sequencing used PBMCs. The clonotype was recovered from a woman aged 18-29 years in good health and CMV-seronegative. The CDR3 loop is CAREGQVAYEQYV. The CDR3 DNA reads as TGTGCCAGAGAGGGACAGGTCGCCTACGAGCAGTACGTC.